Presented here are 10 T cell receptor beta chains from one specimen sequenced in a study of shared clonotypes between healthy human individuals. Assay: immunoSEQ multiplex PCR; the TCRdb copy retains only in-frame clones and omits some. The sample lists about 2.1 million clones, 80% to 95% occurring once. Terminally differentiated effector memory CD45RA+ cells were excluded by CCR7 positive selection of CD45RO-negative cells. Source material: naive CD8+ T cells from PBMCs. The receptors were sampled from a man between 18 and 35 years old in good health. Some clones in this sample may be carry-over from other donors' samples.

This chain joins TRBV18 and TRBJ2-7; D is unresolved. V was shortened by 3 bases and J by 1 base, with 13 bases between the two germline ends. The CDR3 is 15 residues long. Germline V gives CDR1 KGHSH, CDR2 LQKENI. The CDR3 bases are TGTGCCAGCTCACCCTCGGTACTCACTTCCTACGAGCAGTACTTC. It encodes CASSPSVLTSYEQYF. Drawing the rest from reference TRBV18 and TRBJ2-7, the complete variable domain is NAGVMQNPRHLVRRRGQEARLRCSPMKGHSHVYWYRQLPEEGLKFMVYLQKENIIDESGMPKERFSAEFPKEGPSILRIQQVVRGDSAAYFCASSPSVLTSYEQYFGPGTRLTVT.

The chain carries TRBV5-4 and TRBJ2-1; 9 nucleotides agree with TRBD2. Germline CDR1 and CDR2: SGHNT and YYREEE (reference sequence). The CDR3 totals 15 residues. V was pared by 9 bases and J by 2 bases, with 9 bases of the junction left unmatched. In DNA form, the CDR3 reads TGTGCCACCTCAAGCGGGAGGCCCACCTACAATGAGCAGTTCTTC. Translated: CATSSGRPTYNEQFF.

The chain links TRBV19 to TRBJ2-1, with 13 bases matching TRBD2. Germline loops: CDR1 LNHDA, CDR2 SQIVND (reference sequence). Trimming cost V 1 base and J 9 bases; bases outside gene matches: 6. The length of the CDR3 is 16 residues. The CDR3 coding sequence is TGTGCCAGTAGTATAGGGACTAGCGGGAGATCTAGTGAGCAGTTCTTC. Translation gives CASSIGTSGRSSEQFF. Full variable domain (missing parts from reference TRBV19 and TRBJ2-1): DGGITQSPKYLFRKEGQNVTLSCEQNLNHDAMYWYRQDPGQGLRLIYYSQIVNDFQKGDIAEGYSVSREKKESFPLTVTSAQKNPTAFYLCASSIGTSGRSSEQFFGPGTRLTVL.

The chain joins TRBV11-2 to TRBJ2-5, with D possibly being TRBD1 (6 bases). V was trimmed by 6 bases and J by 2 bases, leaving 16 bases between them. Germline CDR1 reads SGHAT; CDR2 reads FQNNGV. CDR3 length equals 15 residues. The CDR3 nucleotides read TGTGCCAGCAGTTCTCGGACAGCCCGGCAAGAGACCCAGTACTTC. The encoded protein is CASSSRTARQETQYF. The full variable domain, completed using reference TRBV11-2 and TRBJ2-5, is EAGVAQSPRYKIIEKRQSVAFWCNPISGHATLYWYQQILGQGPKLLIQFQNNGVVDDSQLPKDRFSAERLKGVDSTLKIQPAKLEDSAVYLCASSSRTARQETQYFGPGTRLLVL.

The rearrangement uses TRBV5-1 and TRBJ2-2; D gene ambiguous. V was trimmed by 0 bases and J by 5 bases, leaving 11 bases between them. CDR3 length: 15 amino acids. Germline CDR1 SGHRS, CDR2 YFSETQ. The DNA for the CDR3 is TGCGCCAGCAGCTTGGCTCATATAGGGACCGGGGAGCTGTTTTTT. Translating gives CASSLAHIGTGELFF. Complete variable domain (other parts from reference TRBV5-1 and TRBJ2-2): KAGVTQTPRYLIKTRGQQVTLSCSPISGHRSVSWYQQTPGQGLQFLFEYFSETQRNKGNFPGRFSGRQFSNSRSEMNVSTLELGDSALYLCASSLAHIGTGELFFGEGSRLTVL.

V and J are TRBV19 and TRBJ2-4, with 7 bases identical to TRBD1. Germline V gene sequence: CDR1 LNHDA, CDR2 SQIVND (reference sequence). The V segment lost 6 bases and the J segment 1 base; nucleotides outside the gene matches: 15. The CDR3 extends over 18 amino acids. The CDR3 reads CASSPGQVGGWAKNIQYF. CDR3 sequence (DNA): TGTGCCAGTAGCCCCGGACAGGTCGGTGGATGGGCCAAAAACATTCAGTACTTC.

The rearrangement links TRBV11-2 to TRBJ2-1, with D maybe TRBD2 (6 bases). From germline, CDR1 is SGHAT and CDR2 FQNNGV. The CDR3 has 15 amino acids. V was trimmed by 7 bases and J by 3 bases, leaving 16 bases between them. The CDR3 DNA sequence: TGTGCCAGCAAACCCGGAGGGAGGTACTACAATGAGCAGTTCTTC. Amino acid sequence: CASKPGGRYYNEQFF.

The V call is TRBV10-3, the J call TRBJ2-3, with TRBD1 matching 8 bases. Germline CDR1 is ENHRY and CDR2 is SYGVKD. J lost 4 bases, V lost 4 bases, and 7 bases had no gene match. This CDR3 has 15 amino acids. This chain's CDR3 is CAISGLDRGADTQYF. Written as DNA, the CDR3 is TGTGCCATCAGTGGACTTGACAGGGGCGCAGATACGCAGTATTTT.

CDR3 DNA: TGTGCCAGCAGCCCCCGACCCGGGACTGAAGAGGACGAGCAGTACTTC. This sequence encodes CASSPRPGTEEDEQYF. The V and J genes are TRBV7-9 and TRBJ2-7; TRBD2 is a possible D gene (6 bases). V lost 5 bases to trimming and J lost 5 bases, with 22 bases between them. Germline loops: CDR1 SEHNR, CDR2 FQNEAQ (reference sequence). The CDR3 runs to 16 residues.

This chain uses TRBV9 with TRBJ2-7, with D perhaps TRBD2 (6 bases). Trimming took 0 bases from V and 7 from J, leaving 14 bases between them. Germline V gene lookup returns CDR1 SGDLS and CDR2 YYNGEE. The CDR3 runs 14 residues. CDR3 residues: CASSVELVGGEQYF. The CDR3 DNA reads TGTGCCAGCAGCGTAGAATTAGTCGGGGGAGAGCAGTACTTC.